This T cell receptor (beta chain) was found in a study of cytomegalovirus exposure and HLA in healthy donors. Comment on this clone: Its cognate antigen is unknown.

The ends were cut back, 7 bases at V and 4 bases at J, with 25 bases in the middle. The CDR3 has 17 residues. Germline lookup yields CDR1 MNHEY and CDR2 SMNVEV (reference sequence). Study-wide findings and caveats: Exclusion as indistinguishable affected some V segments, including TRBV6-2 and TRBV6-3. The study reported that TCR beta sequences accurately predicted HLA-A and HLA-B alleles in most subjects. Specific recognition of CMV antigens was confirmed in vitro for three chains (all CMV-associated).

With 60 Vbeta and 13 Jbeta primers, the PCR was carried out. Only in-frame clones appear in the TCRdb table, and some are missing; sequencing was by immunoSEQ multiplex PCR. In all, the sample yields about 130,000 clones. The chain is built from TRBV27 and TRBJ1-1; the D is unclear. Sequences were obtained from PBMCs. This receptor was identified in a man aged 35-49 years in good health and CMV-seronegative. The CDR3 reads CASTLSGGDYSSTEAFF. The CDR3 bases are TGTGCCAGCACCCTATCCGGCGGCGATTACTCGAGCACTGAAGCTTTCTTT.